The T cell receptor (beta chain) under discussion was sequenced for a study of memory CD4+ T cells and cytomegalovirus serostatus. Notes on the study in general: Suggested: most of the CMV-linked TCR signature lies in CD4+ memory cells. A US-trained random forest predicted CMV serostatus with median AUC around 0.91.

Single viable CD3+CD4+CD8-CD45RO+ cells were sorted as the memory CD4+ T cells. Comment on this clone: What it recognizes is unknown.

Germline V gene lookup returns CDR1 SGHTA and CDR2 FQGNSA. The CDR3 has 17 amino acids. Losses at the gene ends were 4 bases for V and 3 bases for J; bases not matched to a gene: 15. Method: immunoSEQ multiplex PCR; TCRdb's copy keeps in-frame clones and lacks some. The sample lists some 53,000 clones, around 78% seen once, with under 1% in the top ten. The chain couples TRBV7-2 to TRBJ2-7; 7 nucleotides align to TRBD2. The receptor was derived from an adult in good health and CMV-seronegative. The sequenced sample was memory CD4+ T cells from blood. The CDR3 region is CASSSDLSGVVIYEQYF. DNA of the CDR3: TGTGCCAGCAGCTCGGACTTAAGCGGGGTAGTAATCTACGAGCAGTACTTC.